The 2 T cell receptor beta chains below all came from one sample that was sequenced in a study of OX40 agonist ivuxolimab in advanced cancers. Some clones are missing from TCRdb's copy, which holds only in-frame ones; the method was immunoSEQ multiplex PCR. The repertoire holds roughly 49,000 clones, with about 75% as singletons. The sequences come from CD4+ or CD8+ T cells sorted from blood, collected in a trial of the OX40 agonist ivuxolimab. These receptors all come from an adult with an advanced solid tumor such as melanoma, head and neck, liver or kidney cancer.

This clone has more than one count but fewer than ten. The rearrangement uses TRBV19 and TRBJ1-2; D might be TRBD1 (6 bases). Germline-derived CDR1 and CDR2 are LNHDA and SQIVND (reference sequence). The V gene lost 7 bases and the J gene lost 8 bases, with 14 bases spanning the gap. CDR3 length equals 12 residues. The CDR3 DNA reads TGTGCCAGTACCGCGACAGGCTTGGGCTACACCTTC. Its translation: CASTATGLGYTF.

This clone was detected a few times. V and J are TRBV18 and TRBJ2-7; D possibly corresponds to TRBD1 (6 bases). The germline V gene has CDR1 KGHSH and CDR2 LQKENI. CDR3 length: 15 residues. Trimming left V 0 bases short and J 5 bases short, with 14 bases between. In DNA, the CDR3 is TGTGCCAGCTCACCACCTGGGGCACAGGGTGACGAGCAGTACTTC. The encoded protein is CASSPPGAQGDEQYF. Supplemented by reference TRBV18 and TRBJ2-7, the full variable domain reads NAGVMQNPRHLVRRRGQEARLRCSPMKGHSHVYWYRQLPEEGLKFMVYLQKENIIDESGMPKERFSAEFPKEGPSILRIQQVVRGDSAAYFCASSPPGAQGDEQYFGPGTRLTVT.